Listed below are T cell receptor beta chains from one sample, sequenced in a study of identical twins. TCRdb ran MiXCR on the 5' RACE reads and lists one entry per CDR3 protein. The data show 400,000 to 500,000 distinct CDR3 sequences, around 15% seen once. These same records also appear under a second study, on yellow fever vaccine responses in identical twins.

Specimen: CD4+ T cells sorted from blood. These receptors were collected from a woman younger than 30 in good health. CDR3s include the opening cysteine and the closing phenylalanine or tryptophan. A D gene is named only where the DNA matches it firmly. Only some rows state a clone size, as once, few, many or a class for expanded clones.

D gene: TRBD1; CDR3 length: 15; clone size: few; J gene: TRBJ2-7; V gene: TRBV18; CDR3 DNA: TGTGCCAGCTCACCGCCCCGGACAGGGCACTACGAGCAGTACTTC; CDR3 protein: CASSPPRTGHYEQYF
D gene: TRBD1; CDR3 length: 14; clone size: few; J gene: TRBJ1-1; V gene: TRBV3-1; CDR3 DNA: TGTGCCAGCAGCCAATCGGACAGGCCATACCAAGCTTTCTTT; CDR3 protein: CASSQSDRPYQAFF
D gene: NA; CDR3 length: 12; clone size: few; J gene: TRBJ2-5; V gene: TRBV29-1; CDR3 DNA: TGCAGCACCAGCCGGGTGAAAGAGACCCAGTACTTC; CDR3 protein: CSTSRVKETQYF
D gene: NA; CDR3 length: 11; clone size: few; J gene: TRBJ2-7; V gene: TRBV6-2/TRBV6-3; CDR3 DNA: TGTGCCACCAGAATTGGGACAAAGCAGTACTTC; CDR3 protein: CATRIGTKQYF
D gene: TRBD2; CDR3 length: 16; clone size: NA; J gene: TRBJ2-2; V gene: TRBV11-1; CDR3 DNA: TGTGCCAGCAGTTTTCGGCTAGCGGGCCACACCGGGGAGCTGTTTTTT; CDR3 protein: CASSFRLAGHTGELFF
D gene: NA; CDR3 length: 13; clone size: NA; J gene: TRBJ2-7; V gene: TRBV7-3; CDR3 DNA: TGTGCCAGCAGCTTGGGCAGGTTCAACGAGCAGTACTTC; CDR3 protein: CASSLGRFNEQYF
D gene: NA; CDR3 length: 15; clone size: few; J gene: TRBJ1-6; V gene: TRBV5-1; CDR3 DNA: TGCGCCAGCAGCTTGGGTCAACAGGGAAGTTCACCCCTCCACTTT; CDR3 protein: CASSLGQQGSSPLHF
D gene: NA; CDR3 length: 14; clone size: NA; J gene: TRBJ1-2; V gene: TRBV4-1; CDR3 DNA: TGCGCCAGCAGCCAAGCCCACAGTTACTATGGCTACACCTTC; CDR3 protein: CASSQAHSYYGYTF
D gene: NA; CDR3 length: 16; clone size: NA; J gene: TRBJ2-2; V gene: TRBV7-2; CDR3 DNA: TGTGCCAGCAGCTTAGTCGCCCAGGCGAACACCGGGGAGCTGTTTTTT; CDR3 protein: CASSLVAQANTGELFF
D gene: TRBD2; CDR3 length: 17; clone size: many; J gene: TRBJ2-1; V gene: TRBV20-1; CDR3 DNA: TGCAGTGCTAGAGATACTAGCGGGGGGCCATCCTACAATGAGCAGTTCTTC; CDR3 protein: CSARDTSGGPSYNEQFF
D gene: TRBD1; CDR3 length: 15; clone size: NA; J gene: TRBJ2-3; V gene: TRBV6-1; CDR3 DNA: TGTGCCAGCACCACCGACAGGGTGTCGACAGATACGCAGTATTTT; CDR3 protein: CASTTDRVSTDTQYF
D gene: NA; CDR3 length: 14; clone size: few; J gene: TRBJ2-5; V gene: TRBV6-2/TRBV6-3; CDR3 DNA: TGTGCCAGCAGTTACAGTGACGTAAAAGAGACCCAGTACTTC; CDR3 protein: CASSYSDVKETQYF
D gene: TRBD2; CDR3 length: 16; clone size: NA; J gene: TRBJ2-1; V gene: TRBV20-1; CDR3 DNA: TGCAGTGCCGCGACTAGCGGGAGACCCGGGGACAATGAGCAGTTCTTC; CDR3 protein: CSAATSGRPGDNEQFF
D gene: NA; CDR3 length: 14; clone size: few; J gene: TRBJ2-7; V gene: TRBV5-1; CDR3 DNA: TGCGCCAGCAGCGGTTCATGGGCCGTGGGGGAGCAGTACTTC; CDR3 protein: CASSGSWAVGEQYF
D gene: NA; CDR3 length: 15; clone size: few; J gene: TRBJ2-5; V gene: TRBV24-1; CDR3 DNA: TGTGCCACCAGTGACGTTACAGGGCCTTGGGAGACCCAGTACTTC; CDR3 protein: CATSDVTGPWETQYF
D gene: NA; CDR3 length: 14; clone size: many; J gene: TRBJ2-7; V gene: TRBV5-1; CDR3 DNA: TGCGCCAGCAGCTTGGTCTTACAGGGATACGAGCAGTACTTC; CDR3 protein: CASSLVLQGYEQYF
D gene: TRBD1; CDR3 length: 12; clone size: NA; J gene: TRBJ2-1; V gene: TRBV7-2; CDR3 DNA: TGTGCCAGCAGCCCGGACAGGGTAGTGGAGTTCTTC; CDR3 protein: CASSPDRVVEFF
D gene: NA; CDR3 length: 14; clone size: few; J gene: TRBJ2-5; V gene: TRBV5-1; CDR3 DNA: TGCGCCAGCAGCGCGGACATTACCCAGCGGACCCAGTACTTC; CDR3 protein: CASSADITQRTQYF
D gene: NA; CDR3 length: 14; clone size: NA; J gene: TRBJ2-2; V gene: TRBV5-1; CDR3 DNA: TGCGCCAGCAGCGGTCAGGGGAGCACCGGGGAGCTGTTTTTT; CDR3 protein: CASSGQGSTGELFF
D gene: NA; CDR3 length: 14; clone size: NA; J gene: TRBJ2-2; V gene: TRBV20-1; CDR3 DNA: TGCAGTGCTACCAGAGTGGAGAACACCGGGGAGCTGTTTTTT; CDR3 protein: CSATRVENTGELFF
D gene: TRBD1; CDR3 length: 16; clone size: NA; J gene: TRBJ2-5; V gene: TRBV24-1; CDR3 DNA: TGTGCCACCAGTGACCCCATAGGACAGGGGCAAGAGACCCAGTACTTC; CDR3 protein: CATSDPIGQGQETQYF
D gene: NA; CDR3 length: 14; clone size: NA; J gene: TRBJ2-3; V gene: TRBV20-1; CDR3 DNA: TGCAGTGCTAGAGATCAGCGGGGCACAGATACGCAGTATTTT; CDR3 protein: CSARDQRGTDTQYF
D gene: NA; CDR3 length: 14; clone size: many; J gene: TRBJ2-5; V gene: TRBV5-1; CDR3 DNA: TGCGCCAGCAGCTTGGGCTGGGCTCAAGAGACCCAGTACTTC; CDR3 protein: CASSLGWAQETQYF
D gene: TRBD1; CDR3 length: 14; clone size: few; J gene: TRBJ2-2; V gene: TRBV15; CDR3 DNA: TGTGCCACAGATGACAGGGGGGCCACCGGGGAGCTGTTTTTT; CDR3 protein: CATDDRGATGELFF
D gene: NA; CDR3 length: 13; clone size: NA; J gene: TRBJ2-7; V gene: TRBV25-1; CDR3 DNA: TGTGCCAGCAGTGCCCTGGTTTCCTACGAGCAGTACTTC; CDR3 protein: CASSALVSYEQYF
D gene: TRBD2; CDR3 length: 17; clone size: few; J gene: TRBJ2-3; V gene: TRBV6-1; CDR3 DNA: TGTGCCAGCAGTGAATTTTTTAGCGGGGGGGGCACAGATACGCGGTATTTT; CDR3 protein: CASSEFFSGGGTDTRYF
D gene: NA; CDR3 length: 13; clone size: many; J gene: TRBJ2-5; V gene: TRBV4-3; CDR3 DNA: TGCGCCAGCAGCCAAGTTGGGAAAGAGACCCAGTACTTC; CDR3 protein: CASSQVGKETQYF
D gene: TRBD1; CDR3 length: 15; clone size: few; J gene: TRBJ2-1; V gene: TRBV7-3; CDR3 DNA: TGTGCCAGCAGCTTATTGGGACAGGGCCACAATGAGCAGTTCTTC; CDR3 protein: CASSLLGQGHNEQFF